The source of this TCR beta chain is a study of T-cell reconstitution after alpha-beta-depleted transplantation in children. Study-wide results and limits: Some patients owed their high day-60 TCRbeta diversity to surviving recipient T cells and thymic progenitors.

Unique molecular identifiers were used in preparing the TCRbeta library. TCRdb reanalysed the PCR reads using MiXCR and keeps one entry per CDR3 protein. This table holds around 960,000 distinct CDR3 sequences, under 30% found once. This clonotype was seen only a few times. Its antigen is not identified. This CDR3 has 13 residues. In germline, CDR1 is SGHKS, CDR2 YYEKEE (reference sequence). V was trimmed by 0 bases and J by 9 bases, leaving 10 bases between them. The origin of this receptor is a boy in the first two years of life who had a stem cell transplant for SCID, so the T cells may come from the graft donor. The chain uses TRBV5-5 and TRBJ2-1; D is ambiguous. Material: PBMCs, mostly from graft donor cells, obtained 360 days after TCRalphabeta/CD19-depleted stem cell transplant. CDR3 coding DNA: TGTGCCAGCAGCTTGGCTTCCAGCCCTGAGCAGTTCTTC. Protein: CASSLASSPEQFF. The complete variable domain, with remaining parts taken from reference TRBV5-5 and TRBJ2-1, reads DAGVTQSPTHLIKTRGQQVTLRCSPISGHKSVSWYQQVLGQGPQFIFQYYEKEERGRGNFPDRFSARQFPNYSSELNVNALLLGDSALYLCASSLASSPEQFFGPGTRLTVL.